Listed here are 26 T cell receptor beta chains from one sample, sequenced in a study of blood T cell repertoires in COVID-19. TCRdb's copy holds only in-frame clones and misses some; the assay was immunoSEQ multiplex PCR. Here the sample spans about 200,000 clones, approximately 84% being singletons. What was sequenced was peripheral blood. The receptors here all came from a man in his forties with active or convalescent COVID-19.

This chain connects TRBV28 to TRBJ1-1; D not certain. V was pared by 2 bases and J by 2 bases, with 12 bases between. CDR1 is MDHEN, CDR2 SYDVKM, per germline. The CDR3 has 15 residues. CDR3 residues: CASSLLGPQNTEAFF. CDR3 sequence (DNA): TGTGCCAGCAGTTTACTTGGGCCCCAAAACACTGAAGCTTTCTTT. Full variable domain (remainder filled in from reference TRBV28 and TRBJ1-1): DVKVTQSSRYLVKRTGEKVFLECVQDMDHENMFWYRQDPGLGLRLIYFSYDVKMKEKGDIPEGYSVSREKKERFSLILESASTNQTSMYLCASSLLGPQNTEAFFGQGTRLTVV.

The chain is built from TRBV29-1 and TRBJ2-3, with D possibly being TRBD1 (5 bases). The germline V and J ends were trimmed by 5 bases and 1 base, with 13 bases remaining between them. This CDR3 has 14 residues. Germline CDR1 is SQVTM and CDR2 is ANQGSEA. The CDR3 sequence is CSVFDGAGTDTQYF. The CDR3 DNA follows: TGCAGCGTTTTCGATGGGGCCGGCACAGATACGCAGTATTTT.

The J gene is TRBJ1-1, the V gene TRBV5-4, with 8 bases identical to TRBD1. J gave up 1 base and V 2 bases, and 4 bases lay outside the gene matches. Per the germline V gene, CDR1 is SGHNT and CDR2 is YYREEE (reference sequence). This CDR3 spans 15 amino acids. Written as DNA, the CDR3 is TGTGCCAGCAGCTTCTTTGGGACAGGGAACACTGAAGCTTTCTTT. Its translation is CASSFFGTGNTEAFF.

The rearrangement joins TRBV11-2 to TRBJ2-3; 7 positions agree with TRBD2. CDR1 and CDR2 (germline): SGHAT, FQNNGV. Trimming cost V 2 bases and J 1 base; bases outside gene matches: 6. The CDR3 sequence is 16 residues long. CDR3 in amino acids: CASSLRGGEGTDTQYF. The CDR3 DNA reads as TGTGCCAGCAGCTTAAGGGGAGGGGAGGGCACAGATACGCAGTATTTT.

Details on this clone: In the same sample, other DNA sequences code for this CDR3. The genes are TRBV28 and TRBJ2-7, with D possibly matching TRBD2 (5 bases). Germline V gene data show CDR1 as MDHEN and CDR2 as SYDVKM. The CDR3 runs 12 residues. V was shortened by 2 bases and J by 4 bases, with 6 bases between the two germline ends. CDR3 amino acids: CASSLGGYEQYF. The CDR3 DNA sequence: TGTGCCAGCAGTTTAGGAGGATACGAGCAGTACTTC. Together with reference TRBV28 and TRBJ2-7, the CDR3 gives the full variable domain: DVKVTQSSRYLVKRTGEKVFLECVQDMDHENMFWYRQDPGLGLRLIYFSYDVKMKEKGDIPEGYSVSREKKERFSLILESASTNQTSMYLCASSLGGYEQYFGPGTRLTVT.

Only a few counts were recorded for this clone. CDR3 coding DNA: TGTGCCAGCAGCTTATTTCTGACAGGAAATGGAAACACCATATATTTT. Protein sequence: CASSLFLTGNGNTIYF. The chain is built from TRBV7-2 and TRBJ1-3; D is possibly TRBD1 (6 bases). Germline V lookup: CDR1 SGHTA, CDR2 FQGNSA. This CDR3 spans 16 amino acids. Between the trimmed V and J ends, which lost 2 bases and 3 bases, there was a span of 14 bases.

The rearrangement joins TRBV28 to TRBJ1-1, with D perhaps TRBD1 (5 bases). In germline, CDR1 is MDHEN, CDR2 SYDVKM. This CDR3 contains 13 residues. Trimming left V 4 bases short and J 3 bases short, with 9 bases between. The CDR3 coding sequence is TGTGCCAGCAGTTCGAAGGGGTACACTGAAGCTTTCTTT. Protein product: CASSSKGYTEAFF.

This clone showed up just once. The chain combines TRBV6-5 with TRBJ1-4; tentatively, D is TRBD1 (6 bases). CDR3 size: 14 residues. Germline CDR1 MNHEY, CDR2 SVGAGI. V lost 5 bases, J lost 5 bases, and 12 bases lay in between. The CDR3 DNA reads as TGTGCCAGCAGTCCGCTACAGGGAAATGAAAAACTGTTTTTT. Amino acid sequence: CASSPLQGNEKLFF.

The V and J genes are TRBV24-1 and TRBJ1-1; D possibly corresponds to TRBD1 (5 bases). The CDR3 totals 13 residues. Germline V gene data show CDR1 as KGHDR and CDR2 as SFDVKD. Trimming cost V 9 bases and J 3 bases, with 13 bases left between them. The DNA of the CDR3 is TGTGCCACCGGAAGGTCAGGGTACACTGAAGCTTTCTTT. Translating it yields CATGRSGYTEAFF.

The gene calls are TRBV19 and TRBJ2-3, with D possibly being TRBD1 (6 bases). The CDR3 sequence is 14 residues long. V was trimmed by 7 bases and J by 4 bases, leaving 15 bases between them. The germline V gene has CDR1 LNHDA and CDR2 SQIVND (reference sequence). The CDR3 protein is CASNRDLLSDTQYF. Here the CDR3 DNA reads TGTGCCAGTAACAGGGATCTTCTCTCAGATACGCAGTATTTT.

The J gene is TRBJ2-7, the V gene TRBV19; 8 bases agree with TRBD1. Trimming cost V 0 bases and J 2 bases; bases outside gene matches: 12. The V gene's germline CDR1 is LNHDA and CDR2 SQIVND (reference sequence). The CDR3 consists of 18 residues. The chain's CDR3 is CASSIDSSGQGITYEQYF. CDR3 DNA: TGTGCCAGTAGTATAGATAGCTCCGGACAGGGTATTACCTACGAGCAGTACTTC.

The chain uses TRBV15 and TRBJ1-1; D unresolved. The CDR3 extends over 13 amino acids. Trimming cost V 3 bases and J 5 bases, with 10 bases left between them. The germline V gene has CDR1 LNHNV and CDR2 YYDKDF (reference sequence). CDR3 protein: CATSRIVETEAFF. CDR3 coding DNA: TGTGCCACCAGCAGGATAGTAGAGACTGAAGCTTTCTTT. Drawing the rest from reference TRBV15 and TRBJ1-1, the complete variable domain is DAMVIQNPRYQVTQFGKPVTLSCSQTLNHNVMYWYQQKSSQAPKLLFHYYDKDFNNEADTPDNFQSRRPNTSFCFLDIRSPGLGDTAMYLCATSRIVETEAFFGQGTRLTVV.

This clone was recorded only once. The genes are TRBV6-4 and TRBJ2-2; 8 bases are shared with TRBD2. After removal of 6 bases from V and 4 bases from J, the junction contained 7 bases not matched to a gene. Germline V gene lookup returns CDR1 MRHNA and CDR2 SNTAGT. This CDR3 contains 15 residues. This chain's CDR3 is CASSPTRGGTGELFF. CDR3 nucleotides: TGTGCCAGCAGCCCGACTCGGGGGGGCACCGGGGAGCTGTTTTTT.

The J gene is TRBJ2-1, the V gene TRBV15, with D possibly matching TRBD2 (5 bases). Germline loops: CDR1 LNHNV, CDR2 YYDKDF (reference sequence). The CDR3 sequence is 18 residues long. The V and J ends lost 0 bases and 7 bases respectively, with 22 bases between them. The CDR3 sequence is CATSRDMIGLQSGNEQFF. DNA for the CDR3: TGTGCCACCAGCAGAGATATGATAGGACTCCAGAGTGGAAATGAGCAGTTCTTC.

The chain links TRBV10-2 to TRBJ1-3; TRBD1 is a possible D gene (5 bases). The V and J ends lost 3 bases and 2 bases respectively, with 11 bases between them. The CDR3 is made up of 15 amino acids. Germline CDR1 WSHSY, CDR2 SAAADI. The DNA of the CDR3 is TGCGCCAGCAGTGATTGGAACAGGCCTGGAAACACCATATATTTT. It yields the protein CASSDWNRPGNTIYF.

The gene calls are TRBV13 and TRBJ1-6; TRBD1 might be the D (5 bases). The germline CDR1 and CDR2 sequences are PRHDT and FYEKMQ (reference sequence). V was cut by 4 bases and J by 14 bases, with 18 bases left in between. The CDR3 is 14 residues long. Here the CDR3 reads CASSWGPSQETLHF. CDR3 DNA: TGTGCCAGCAGCTGGGGCCCCAGTCAGGAGACCCTCCACTTT.

CDR3 amino acids: CASSPLFQGGAETQYF. The CDR3 nucleotides are TGTGCCAGCAGTCCCCTCTTCCAGGGAGGGGCAGAGACCCAGTACTTC. J is TRBJ2-5 and V is TRBV14; 7 bases are shared with TRBD2. V shed 6 bases, J shed 4 bases, and the junction held 14 bases outside the gene matches. CDR1 is SGHDN and CDR2 is FVKESK in the germline V gene. The CDR3 is 16 amino acids.

V and J are TRBV12-3 or TRBV12-4 and TRBJ1-1; TRBD1 agrees at 9 bases. V lost 3 bases to trimming and J lost 8 bases; unmatched junction nucleotides: 4. The CDR3 sequence is 13 residues long. CDR3 DNA sequence: TGTGCCAGCAGTTTGGGACAGGGACCCGAAGCTTTCTTT. Encoded protein: CASSLGQGPEAFF.

The chain uses TRBV28 and TRBJ1-1; 7 nucleotides agree with TRBD1. The CDR3 consists of 15 residues. Germline V gene data show CDR1 as MDHEN and CDR2 as SYDVKM. J gave up 4 bases and V 6 bases, and 11 bases lay outside the gene matches. The CDR3 reads CASRTGDLRFTEAFF. The DNA for the CDR3 is TGTGCCAGCAGAACAGGGGATCTGAGGTTCACTGAAGCTTTCTTT.

The chain uses TRBV19 and TRBJ2-5; TRBD2 matches at 9 bases. The CDR3 runs to 15 residues. The V and J ends lost 3 bases and 5 bases, in that order; junction bases with no gene match: 7. Germline assignment: CDR1 LNHDA and CDR2 SQIVND (reference sequence). CDR3 region: CASSMTGTSTETQYF. In nucleotides, the CDR3 is TGTGCCAGTAGTATGACCGGGACTAGCACCGAGACCCAGTACTTC. The full variable domain, in which reference TRBV19 and TRBJ2-5 provide the parts outside the CDR3, is DGGITQSPKYLFRKEGQNVTLSCEQNLNHDAMYWYRQDPGQGLRLIYYSQIVNDFQKGDIAEGYSVSREKKESFPLTVTSAQKNPTAFYLCASSMTGTSTETQYFGPGTRLLVL.

The rearrangement joins TRBV5-5 to TRBJ2-5; a weak D match, TRBD2 (6 bases). The V gene's germline CDR1 is SGHKS and CDR2 YYEKEE (reference sequence). The germline V and J ends were trimmed by 4 bases and 5 bases, with 15 bases remaining between them. The CDR3 length is 14 residues. The CDR3: CASSGRGEPETQYF. Here the CDR3 DNA reads TGTGCCAGCAGCGGCCGCGGGGAGCCTGAGACCCAGTACTTC.

The chain uses TRBV12-3 or TRBV12-4 and TRBJ1-1; a weak D match, TRBD1 (6 bases). V shed 6 bases and J shed 5 bases, with 13 bases lying between them. This CDR3 is built from 13 residues. The CDR3, as DNA: TGTGCCAGCAGCATCAGGGGTGAGACTGAAGCTTTCTTT. Amino acid sequence: CASSIRGETEAFF.

The chain couples TRBV10-3 to TRBJ2-7; 9 nucleotides match TRBD2. Germline trimming cut 4 bases from V and 5 bases from J; bases unmatched to any gene: 6. The V gene's germline CDR1 is ENHRY and CDR2 SYGVKD. The CDR3 contains 14 residues. The CDR3 nucleotides read TGTGCCATCAGTGGCGGGAGGGCCGGCGACGAGCAGTACTTC. Its translation is CAISGGRAGDEQYF.

The rearrangement links TRBV25-1 to TRBJ1-2; D is possibly TRBD1 (5 bases). This CDR3 comprises 14 residues. The germline V and J ends were trimmed by 3 bases and 7 bases, with 15 bases remaining between them. Germline values: CDR1 MGHDK, CDR2 SYGVNS. The CDR3 bases are TGTGCCAGCAGTGATCTAAGAAGGACAACTGGCTACACCTTC. Protein product: CASSDLRRTTGYTF.

The table lists this clone with a count of one. The V and J genes are TRBV27 and TRBJ2-7, with 10 nucleotides matching TRBD1. The trim removed 5 bases at V and 0 bases at J, leaving 7 bases unmatched. Germline V gene data show CDR1 as MNHEY and CDR2 as SMNVEV (reference sequence). The CDR3 extends over 16 amino acids. The CDR3 bases are TGTGCCAGCAGTCCCGGGACAGGGGTCCTCTCCTACGAGCAGTACTTC. Encoded protein: CASSPGTGVLSYEQYF.

V and J are TRBV2 and TRBJ2-5; 11 bases are a match to TRBD1. The CDR3 has 15 amino acids. The ends lost 6 bases at V and 5 bases at J; junction bases unmatched: 8. Germline V gene data show CDR1 as SNHLY and CDR2 as FYNNEI. CDR3 sequence (DNA): TGTGCCAGCAGAACGAGGACAGGGGGCGGTGAGACCCAGTACTTC. Translating gives CASRTRTGGGETQYF.